A single sample gave rise to the 7 T cell receptor beta chains below, sequenced in a study of human T cells and chemical hapten exposure. Time point defined: patch test 1, 2 weeks after DPC sensitization. Treatment in this sample: therapeutic diphenylcyclopropenone sensitization with weekly scalp DPC. TCRdb reprocessed the RACE reads via MiXCR and lists one record per CDR3 protein. The repertoire holds roughly 70,000 distinct CDR3 sequences, with approximately 9.8% as singletons. This sample comprised whole blood, obtained in connection with sensitization to the hapten diphenylcyclopropenone (DPC). Receptors originate from a woman aged 40 to 50 with alopecia areata. Some clones in this sample may be carry-over from other donors' samples.

This clonotype was recorded at least ten times. The V gene is TRBV2, the J gene TRBJ1-1; 8 bases line up with TRBD1. V shed 6 bases and J 2 bases; nucleotides not matched to a gene: 8. Germline CDR1 is SNHLY and CDR2 is FYNNEI. The CDR3 has 15 amino acids. The CDR3 sequence is CASRGRQGFNTEAFF. DNA of the CDR3: TGTGCCAGCAGGGGCAGACAGGGGTTTAACACTGAAGCTTTCTTT. Drawing the rest from reference TRBV2 and TRBJ1-1, the complete variable domain is EPEVTQTPSHQVTQMGQEVILRCVPISNHLYFYWYRQILGQKVEFLVSFYNNEISEKSEIFDDQFSVERPDGSNFTLKIRSTKLEDSAMYFCASRGRQGFNTEAFFGQGTRLTVV.

This clonotype was recorded at least ten times. CDR3 sequence: CSVEGAPTNTEAFF. CDR3 nucleotides: TGCAGCGTTGAAGGCGCACCCACGAACACTGAAGCTTTCTTT. The rearrangement uses TRBV29-1 and TRBJ1-1, with no clear D. V lost 1 base to trimming and J lost 1 base, with 10 bases between them. The CDR3 covers 14 residues. Germline CDR1 SQVTM, CDR2 ANQGSEA.

This clonotype was seen a few times. V and J are TRBV6-5 and TRBJ2-7, with D perhaps being TRBD1 or TRBD2 (6 bases each). The CDR3 totals 13 residues. V dropped 7 bases and J dropped 2 bases, with 12 bases sitting between them. CDR1 is MNHEY and CDR2 is SVGAGI in the germline V gene. The CDR3 nucleotides read TGTGCCAGCATCAAGGGGGGAACCTACGAGCAGTACTTC. This sequence encodes CASIKGGTYEQYF.

This clonotype was detected ten times or more. The V and J genes are TRBV15 and TRBJ1-5; D remains ambiguous. There are 14 residues in the CDR3. Germline V gene data show CDR1 as LNHNV and CDR2 as YYDKDF (reference sequence). V shed 0 bases and J shed 5 bases, with 8 bases lying between them. CDR3: CATSRDATYQPQHF. The CDR3 coding sequence is TGTGCCACCAGCAGAGATGCTACATATCAGCCCCAGCATTTT.

This clonotype was detected ten times or more. The V gene is TRBV12-3 or TRBV12-4, the J gene TRBJ2-7; 11 bases line up with TRBD2. CDR3 length: 15 residues. The V segment lost 7 bases and the J segment 3 bases; nucleotides outside the gene matches: 8. The CDR3 DNA reads as TGTGCCAGCAATGATTCCGGGACTAGCGGCTACGAGCAGTACTTC. It is translated as CASNDSGTSGYEQYF.

This clonotype was observed many times. The chain links TRBV7-2 to TRBJ1-3; no definite D call. CDR1 is SGHTA and CDR2 is FQGNSA in the germline V gene. Trimming shortened V by 4 bases and J by 4 bases, and 8 bases separated the two germline ends. The CDR3 spans 13 residues. The CDR3 here is CASSSSWGNTIYF. The CDR3 bases are TGTGCCAGCAGCTCCTCTTGGGGAAACACCATATATTTT. The entire variable domain, with the rest obtained from reference TRBV7-2 and TRBJ1-3, is as follows: GAGVSQSPSNKVTEKGKDVELRCDPISGHTALYWYRQSLGQGLEFLIYFQGNSAPDKSGLPSDRFSAERTGGSVSTLTIQRTQQEDSAVYLCASSSSWGNTIYFGEGSWLTVV.

V gene TRBV4-2 combines with J gene TRBJ2-3; D is unresolved. The ends were cut back, 0 bases at V and 1 base at J, with 8 bases in the middle. CDR3 length: 15 residues. Germline values: CDR1 LGHNA, CDR2 YNFKEQ. DNA for the CDR3: TGTGCCAGCAGCCAAGAGTTGCAGCGCACAGATACGCAGTATTTT. Its protein product is CASSQELQRTDTQYF.